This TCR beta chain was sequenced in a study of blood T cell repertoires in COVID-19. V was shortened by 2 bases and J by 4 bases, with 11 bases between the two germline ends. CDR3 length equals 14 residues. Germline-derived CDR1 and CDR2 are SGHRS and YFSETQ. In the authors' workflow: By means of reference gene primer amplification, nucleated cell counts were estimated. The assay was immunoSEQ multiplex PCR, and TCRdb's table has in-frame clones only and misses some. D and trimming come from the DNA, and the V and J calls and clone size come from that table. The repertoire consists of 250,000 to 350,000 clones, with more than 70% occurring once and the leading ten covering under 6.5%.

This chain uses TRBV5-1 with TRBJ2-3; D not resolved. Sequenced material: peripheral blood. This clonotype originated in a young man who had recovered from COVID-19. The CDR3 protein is CASSFFSRADTQYF. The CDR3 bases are TGCGCCAGCAGCTTCTTTTCTCGCGCAGATACGCAGTATTTT.